These T cell receptor beta chains were read from a single sample in a study of T cell changes during pregnancy in multiple sclerosis. The repertoire was sequenced with immunoSEQ multiplex PCR; TCRdb's copy has only in-frame clones and lacks some. Of about 43,000 clones detected, 85% to 90% appear once; the ten largest clones hold around 4.7%. The sequencing used peripheral blood, collected in the second trimester of pregnancy. These receptor sequences come from a female donor in good health, enrolled as a control in a pregnancy study. The CDR3 runs from the conserved cysteine through the conserved F or W. D genes are given only for firm matches. The size field is filled for only some rows; it gives once, few, many or a size class.

abundance	v_gene	j_gene	d_gene	CDR3nt	CDR3aa
NA	TRBV6-5	TRBJ2-7	NA	TGTGCCAGCAGTAGTGGGGCGTCGAATGCCTACGAGCAGTACTTC	CASSSGASNAYEQYF
NA	TRBV9	TRBJ1-1	TRBD1	TGTGCCAGCAGCCCCGGACAGGGCTTGAACACTGAAGCTTTCTTT	CASSPGQGLNTEAFF
NA	TRBV19	TRBJ2-3	TRBD2	TGTGCCAGTAGTATTCAGGGAGTAGCGGGACGGGATACGCAGTATTTT	CASSIQGVAGRDTQYF
few	TRBV4-1	TRBJ1-5	NA	TGCGCCAGCAGCCAAGTCTGGGGCGGCGATCAGCCCCAGCATTTT	CASSQVWGGDQPQHF
NA	TRBV27	TRBJ1-5	NA	TGTGCCAGCAGTTTAGTGGGGAGGAGCAATCAGCCCCAGCATTTT	CASSLVGRSNQPQHF
NA	TRBV18	TRBJ1-2	NA	TGTGCCAGCTCACCAGGGTTGCAAAACAGCTATGGCTACACCTTC	CASSPGLQNSYGYTF
NA	TRBV7-2	TRBJ2-5	TRBD2	TGTGCCAGCAGCTTAAGTCTAGCGGGGGGAGAGACCCAGTACTTC	CASSLSLAGGETQYF
once	TRBV7-2	TRBJ2-2	NA	TGTGCCAGCAGCTACGGAGCCGGGGTGGAGACCGGGGAGCTGTTTTTT	CASSYGAGVETGELFF
few	TRBV6-4	TRBJ2-3	TRBD2	TGTGCCAGCAGTCAACTAGCGGAGGGGGGCACAGATACGCAGTATTTT	CASSQLAEGGTDTQYF
NA	TRBV30	TRBJ2-5	NA	TGTGCCTGGAGTGTGGAATGGGACACGGCAGAGACCCAGTACTTC	CAWSVEWDTAETQYF
few	TRBV27	TRBJ1-2	NA	TGTGCCAGCAGTTTAGGTTTATCTACTAACTATGGCTACACCTTC	CASSLGLSTNYGYTF
NA	TRBV6-6	TRBJ1-5	NA	TGTGCCAGCACCTCAGGGGTCGGTCAGCCCCAGCATTTT	CASTSGVGQPQHF
NA	TRBV4-1	TRBJ1-4	TRBD1	TGCGCCAGCAGCCAAACGGGACAGTTAACTAATGAAAAACTGTTTTTT	CASSQTGQLTNEKLFF
once	TRBV4-3	TRBJ2-2	TRBD2	TGCGCCAGCAGCCGGGCGGGGGGGCAGGTCGGGGAGCTGTTTTTT	CASSRAGGQVGELFF
NA	TRBV30	TRBJ2-7	TRBD1	TGTGCCTGGAGTGAAGGTACAGGGGCCTACGAGCAGTACTTC	CAWSEGTGAYEQYF
NA	TRBV18	TRBJ1-1	TRBD1	TGTGCCAGCTCCCCTTTGGCGGACAGGGTGGGCACTGAAGCTTTCTTT	CASSPLADRVGTEAFF
NA	TRBV11-1	TRBJ2-1	NA	TGTGCCAGCAGCTTAGCTGCGGGTGCCTCCTACAATGAGCAGTTCTTC	CASSLAAGASYNEQFF
NA	TRBV4-3	TRBJ2-2	TRBD1	TGCGCCAGCAGCAAGACGACAGGGGCGAACACCGGGGAGCTGTTTTTT	CASSKTTGANTGELFF
NA	TRBV2	TRBJ2-2	TRBD2	TGTGCCAGCAGTGAAGAAAGGCTAGCGGTGAACACCGGGGAGCTGTTTTTT	CASSEERLAVNTGELFF
NA	TRBV15	TRBJ2-7	NA	TGTGCCACCAGCAGAGATTCTTACGAGCAGTACTTC	CATSRDSYEQYF
once	TRBV9	TRBJ1-1	NA	TGTGCCAGCAGGGCAGCCCTCGGGGTTGGCACTGAAGCTTTCTTT	CASRAALGVGTEAFF
once	TRBV20-1	TRBJ2-7	NA	TGCAGCGGGTTGAGGGAGGCCGAGCAGTACTTC	CSGLREAEQYF
NA	TRBV30	TRBJ1-1	NA	TGTGCCTGGAGGAGGCTCTTGAACACTGAAGCTTTCTTT	CAWRRLLNTEAFF
NA	TRBV9	TRBJ1-4	NA	TGTGCCAGCAGCGTAGCGGGATCCGATGAAAAACTGTTTTTT	CASSVAGSDEKLFF
NA	TRBV11-2	TRBJ1-1	NA	TGTGCCAGCAGCTTAGGTGGGGCGAACACTGAAGCTTTCTTT	CASSLGGANTEAFF
once	TRBV7-8	TRBJ2-7	TRBD2	TGTGCCAGCAGCTTAGGACTAGCGGGTTCCTACGAGCAGTACTTC	CASSLGLAGSYEQYF
NA	TRBV19	TRBJ1-1	NA	TGTGCCACCAGGGGTCAGGGAAAGAACACTGAAGCTTTCTTT	CATRGQGKNTEAFF
NA	TRBV5-6	TRBJ2-7	TRBD1	TGTGCCAGCAGCTGGGGACAGGGGTTTTACGAGCAGTACTTC	CASSWGQGFYEQYF
NA	TRBV6-5	TRBJ2-7	TRBD1	TGTGCCAGCAGTTACCTCGGGACAGATAGCTACGAGCAGTACTTC	CASSYLGTDSYEQYF
NA	TRBV27	TRBJ1-2	TRBD1	TGTGCCAGCAGACAGGGGGGCGGCTACACCTTC	CASRQGGGYTF
few	TRBV4-3	TRBJ1-1	NA	TGCGCCAGCAGCCGGGGACGGGAGGCTTTCTTT	CASSRGREAFF
NA	TRBV30	TRBJ1-3	NA	TGTGCCTGGACGTACCGGTCGAACACCATATATTTT	CAWTYRSNTIYF
NA	TRBV13	TRBJ2-5	TRBD2	TGTGCCAGCAGCGCATCCGGGACTAGCGGGATTCAAGAGACCCAGTACTTC	CASSASGTSGIQETQYF
NA	TRBV6-5	TRBJ2-7	TRBD2	TGTGCCAGCAGTTCAACGGGACTAGCGGATTACGAGCAGTACTTC	CASSSTGLADYEQYF
NA	TRBV6-1	TRBJ1-1	TRBD1	TGTGCCAGCAGCCGCGACAGGGACAGTAATGAAGCTTTCTTT	CASSRDRDSNEAFF
NA	TRBV7-8	TRBJ1-1	NA	TGTGCCAGCAGCTCTTCGTGGCGGGAGAACACTGAAGCTTTCTTT	CASSSSWRENTEAFF
once	TRBV10-3	TRBJ1-2	TRBD1	TGTGCCATCAGTGATGGGACAGGGGGCGGCTACACCTTC	CAISDGTGGGYTF
NA	TRBV25-1	TRBJ1-2	NA	TGTGCCAGCAGTGAATTATCTCGGGGCTACACCTTC	CASSELSRGYTF
NA	TRBV5-1	TRBJ2-3	NA	TGCGCCAGCAGCTCCAAGGGGCCAGCTACGCAGTATTTT	CASSSKGPATQYF
NA	TRBV30	TRBJ1-1	NA	TGTGCCTGGAGTGTTCGTGTTAAGGGAGTCGCTTTCTTT	CAWSVRVKGVAFF
NA	TRBV6-1	TRBJ2-7	TRBD1	TGTGCCAGCAGCGACAGGGGATCAGGCGAGCAGTACTTC	CASSDRGSGEQYF
NA	TRBV5-1	TRBJ2-2	TRBD2	TGCGCCAGCAGCTGGTCCGGCGGGAGGAACACCGGGGAGCTGTTTTTT	CASSWSGGRNTGELFF
NA	TRBV30	TRBJ2-4	TRBD2	TGTGCCTGGGGCCGGGGGGGAATTCAGTACTTC	CAWGRGGIQYF
NA	TRBV5-1	TRBJ2-3	TRBD2	TGCGCCAGCAGCCCCCCCCCTGGACTAGAGAACACAGATACGCAGTATTTT	CASSPPPGLENTDTQYF
NA	TRBV25-1	TRBJ2-4	NA	TGTGCCAGCAGTGAGAGGGGGACCGGAAACATTCAGTACTTC	CASSERGTGNIQYF
NA	TRBV5-4	TRBJ2-5	TRBD2	TGTGCCAGCAGCCCTGGGGCTAGCGGAATAGGGGAGACCCAGTACTTC	CASSPGASGIGETQYF